One and the same sample provided the 24 T cell receptor beta chains below, sequenced in a study of PD-L1 blockade in urothelial cancer. Time point of the sample: pretreatment peripheral blood. Only in-frame clones appear in the TCRdb table, and some are missing; sequencing was by immunoSEQ multiplex PCR. Of roughly 130,000 clones listed, roughly 84% are singletons. Material: PBMCs, obtained around atezolizumab (anti-PD-L1) treatment. Receptor source: a man aged 50-60 years with urothelial cancer.

This clone was detected only once. V is TRBV11-2 and J is TRBJ2-7, with D perhaps matching TRBD1 (5 bases). Germline V gene data show CDR1 as SGHAT and CDR2 as FQNNGV. V was trimmed by 0 bases and J by 6 bases, leaving 12 bases between them. CDR3 size: 14 residues. CDR3 coding DNA: TGTGCCAGCAGCTTAGACGCGTGGGGCGGCGAGCAGTACTTC. This encodes CASSLDAWGGEQYF. Full variable domain (outside the CDR3, taken from reference TRBV11-2 and TRBJ2-7): EAGVAQSPRYKIIEKRQSVAFWCNPISGHATLYWYQQILGQGPKLLIQFQNNGVVDDSQLPKDRFSAERLKGVDSTLKIQPAKLEDSAVYLCASSLDAWGGEQYFGPGTRLTVT.

The chain uses TRBV7-2 and TRBJ2-1, with 8 bases identical to TRBD2. This CDR3 has 15 amino acids. The V gene end was trimmed by 8 bases and the J gene end by 9 bases; junction bases not matched to a gene: 15. Germline loops: CDR1 SGHTA, CDR2 FQGNSA. CDR3 protein: CASRKRTSFRTEQFF. CDR3 nucleotides: TGTGCCAGCCGGAAGAGGACTAGCTTTAGAACTGAGCAGTTCTTC. Full variable domain (remainder filled in from reference TRBV7-2 and TRBJ2-1): GAGVSQSPSNKVTEKGKDVELRCDPISGHTALYWYRQSLGQGLEFLIYFQGNSAPDKSGLPSDRFSAERTGGSVSTLTIQRTQQEDSAVYLCASRKRTSFRTEQFFGPGTRLTVL.

This sequence joins TRBV18 and TRBJ2-5; 7 bases map to TRBD2. Germline V gives CDR1 KGHSH, CDR2 LQKENI. Trimming at V came to 3 bases and at J to 4 bases, leaving 11 bases not matched to a gene. The CDR3 loop spans 16 amino acids. The CDR3 sequence: CASSPDRTRSTETQYF. CDR3 bases: TGTGCCAGCTCACCCGATCGGACTAGATCTACAGAGACCCAGTACTTC.

The rearrangement links TRBV6-5 to TRBJ2-5; D might be TRBD2 (5 bases). This CDR3 comprises 13 residues. Germline values: CDR1 MNHEY, CDR2 SVGAGI. The V end lost 2 bases, the J end lost 2 bases, and 6 bases lay between the germline ends. The CDR3 is CASSYPGQETQYF. CDR3 bases: TGTGCCAGCAGTTACCCGGGGCAAGAGACCCAGTACTTC.

The V and J genes are TRBV19 and TRBJ1-4, with D uncertain. There are 14 residues in the CDR3. V was trimmed by 3 bases and J by 6 bases, leaving 11 bases between them. The germline CDR1 and CDR2 sequences are LNHDA and SQIVND (reference sequence). CDR3 protein: CASSIGGFDEKLFF. CDR3 nucleotides: TGTGCCAGTAGTATCGGCGGGTTTGATGAAAAACTGTTTTTT.

The chain joins TRBV5-4 to TRBJ1-1, with 8 bases aligning to TRBD1. Germline CDR1 and CDR2: SGHNT and YYREEE (reference sequence). The CDR3 is made up of 13 amino acids. This CDR3 is CAFTDRGGTEAFF. The CDR3 nucleotides read TGTGCGTTTACTGACAGGGGAGGCACTGAAGCTTTCTTT.

The CDR3 here is CAWSAEIRTGNEQYF. The CDR3 DNA sequence: TGTGCCTGGAGTGCCGAAATCCGGACAGGGAACGAGCAGTACTTC. This chain links TRBV30 with TRBJ2-5, with 8 bases fitting TRBD1. The DNA matches TRBJ2-7 better at its end, which makes the J call doubtful. CDR1 GTSNPN and CDR2 SVGIG come from the germline V gene (reference sequence). CDR3 length: 15 amino acids.

The V gene is TRBV27, the J gene TRBJ1-2; TRBD1 matches at 10 bases. This CDR3 has 14 amino acids. V shed 4 bases, J shed 4 bases, and the junction held 3 bases outside the gene matches. CDR1 and CDR2 from the germline V gene are MNHEY and SMNVEV (reference sequence). This CDR3 reads CASSSGTGVYGYTF. CDR3 coding DNA: TGTGCCAGCAGTTCCGGGACAGGGGTCTATGGCTACACCTTC.

The V call is TRBV30, the J call TRBJ2-3; the match to TRBD2 covers 11 bases. This CDR3 region has 15 residues. Losses at the gene ends were 5 bases for V and 6 bases for J; bases not matched to a gene: 10. Germline V gene data show CDR1 as GTSNPN and CDR2 as SVGIG (reference sequence). The CDR3: CAWDLLAGVSDTQYF. CDR3 in DNA: TGTGCCTGGGACTTACTAGCGGGAGTTAGTGATACGCAGTATTTT.

The chain uses TRBV4-2 and TRBJ2-5; D might be TRBD2 (6 bases). CDR3 size: 16 residues. The germline V and J ends were trimmed by 1 base and 5 bases, with 17 bases remaining between them. From germline, CDR1 is LGHNA and CDR2 YNFKEQ. The CDR3 nucleotides read TGTGCCAGCAGCCAAGCCTCTGGGACTCCCGAGGAGACCCAGTACTTC. This sequence encodes CASSQASGTPEETQYF.

This chain joins TRBV6-6 and TRBJ1-6; 10 bases are a match to TRBD1. The V gene's germline CDR1 is MNHNY and CDR2 SVGAGI (reference sequence). After removal of 0 bases from V and 10 bases from J, the junction contained 6 bases not matched to a gene. This CDR3 is built from 16 residues. CDR3 residues: CASSYSAGTGDSPLHF. As DNA, the CDR3 is TGTGCCAGCAGTTACTCTGCCGGGACAGGGGACTCACCCCTCCACTTT.

This clone is a singleton in its sample. J is TRBJ2-3 and V is TRBV19, with 10 nucleotides matching TRBD1. CDR3 length: 14 amino acids. J gave up 3 bases and V 8 bases, and 5 bases lay outside the gene matches. In germline, CDR1 is LNHDA, CDR2 SQIVND (reference sequence). This chain's CDR3 is CASGGTGVTDTQYF. The DNA of the CDR3 is TGTGCCAGTGGCGGGACAGGGGTAACAGATACGCAGTATTTT.

This clone was counted between two and nine times. The chain couples TRBV18 to TRBJ2-7; D unresolved. CDR1 is KGHSH and CDR2 is LQKENI in the germline V gene. The CDR3 loop spans 13 amino acids. The V gene lost 2 bases and the J gene lost 3 bases, with 8 bases spanning the gap. The CDR3 here is CASSPSERYEQYF. Written as DNA, the CDR3 is TGTGCCAGCTCACCATCTGAGCGCTACGAGCAGTACTTC.

The J gene is TRBJ2-3, the V gene TRBV28; 11 nucleotides line up with TRBD2. CDR1 MDHEN and CDR2 SYDVKM come from the germline V gene. V trimming: 6 bases; J trimming: 3 bases; junction bases outside the gene matches: 11. The CDR3 is made up of 17 amino acids. CDR3 sequence reads: CASRPFSGRAGTDTQYF. CDR3 in DNA: TGTGCCAGCAGGCCTTTTAGCGGGAGGGCCGGGACAGATACGCAGTATTTT.

The chain is built from TRBV7-9 and TRBJ2-5; 12 bases are shared with TRBD2. Losses at the gene ends were 1 base for V and 4 bases for J; bases not matched to a gene: 1. The CDR3 is 15 amino acids. Germline CDR1 is SEHNR and CDR2 is FQNEAQ (reference sequence). CDR3 sequence reads: CASSLGGLAGETQYF. As DNA, the CDR3 is TGTGCCAGCAGCTTAGGGGGACTAGCGGGAGAGACCCAGTACTTC.

This chain links TRBV28 with TRBJ2-5, with D possibly TRBD2 on 6 matching bases. The CDR3 covers 16 residues. CDR1 and CDR2 (germline): MDHEN, SYDVKM. V lost 6 bases and J 1 base, leaving 18 bases between the germline ends. CDR3 protein: CASSPTTGALQETQYF. Written as DNA, the CDR3 is TGTGCCAGCAGCCCAACAACGGGAGCCCTCCAAGAGACCCAGTACTTC.

The genes are TRBV19 and TRBJ1-5; 11 bases match TRBD1. The CDR3 has 15 amino acids. With 3 bases clipped from V and 5 bases from J, the junction kept 3 bases outside the gene matches. Per germline, CDR1 LNHDA and CDR2 SQIVND (reference sequence). The CDR3 DNA is TGTGCCAGTAGTATTTGGGGACAGGGGGATCAGCCCCAGCATTTT. Translated: CASSIWGQGDQPQHF. Based on the CDR3 plus reference TRBV19 and TRBJ1-5, the full variable domain is DGGITQSPKYLFRKEGQNVTLSCEQNLNHDAMYWYRQDPGQGLRLIYYSQIVNDFQKGDIAEGYSVSREKKESFPLTVTSAQKNPTAFYLCASSIWGQGDQPQHFGDGTRLSIL.

The chain is built from TRBV28 and TRBJ2-6; unclear D gene. Germline V gene lookup returns CDR1 MDHEN and CDR2 SYDVKM. The CDR3 spans 14 residues. V lost 11 bases, J lost 0 bases, and 11 bases lay in between. The CDR3 spells CAVTTASGANVLTF. The CDR3 bases are TGTGCCGTAACTACCGCCTCTGGGGCCAACGTCCTGACTTTC.

The chain employs TRBV7-9 and TRBJ2-1, with a tentative D call TRBD2 (5 bases). Germline assignment: CDR1 SEHNR and CDR2 FQNEAQ (reference sequence). The CDR3 is made up of 14 amino acids. Trimming took 1 base from V and 8 from J, leaving 12 bases between them. CDR3 nucleotide sequence: TGTGCCAGCAGCTTAGTTCGATCCGGGGATGAGCAGTTCTTC. Protein: CASSLVRSGDEQFF.

The chain carries TRBV5-6 and TRBJ1-2; the D gene is possibly TRBD1 (5 bases). The CDR3 is 15 amino acids. V was trimmed by 4 bases and J by 8 bases, leaving 21 bases between them. Germline V lookup: CDR1 SGHDT, CDR2 YYEEEE. The CDR3 bases are TGTGCCAGCAGCCTACTTTGGCAGGGCCTCACCGGCTACACCTTC. It is translated as CASSLLWQGLTGYTF.

This chain joins TRBV11-3 and TRBJ1-1; tentative D call: TRBD1 (6 bases). Looked up from germline, CDR1 is SGHNT and CDR2 is YENEEA. With 2 bases removed from V and 4 bases from J, the gap between germline ends came to 8 bases. The CDR3 totals 13 residues. This CDR3 is CASSLTGTTEAFF. The CDR3 bases are TGTGCCAGCAGCTTAACAGGGACCACTGAAGCTTTCTTT.

V usage is TRBV7-9 and J usage is TRBJ1-1; D remains ambiguous. Trimming left V 2 bases short and J 6 bases short, with 28 bases between. This CDR3 contains 19 residues. Germline values: CDR1 SEHNR, CDR2 FQNEAQ (reference sequence). CDR3 coding DNA: TGTGCCAGCAGCTTACCCGCCGTGACGAAATGGACCGGGGTAGCTGAAGCTTTCTTT. Translating gives CASSLPAVTKWTGVAEAFF.

CDR3 sequence reads: CASSSDPESTEAFF. The CDR3 DNA follows: TGTGCCAGCAGCTCTGACCCGGAGAGCACTGAAGCTTTCTTT. This sequence joins TRBV7-3 and TRBJ1-1, with D hard to call. CDR1 SGHTA and CDR2 FQGTGA come from the germline V gene. The CDR3 consists of 14 residues. The V gene lost 4 bases and the J gene lost 4 bases, with 13 bases spanning the gap.

The chain links TRBV30 to TRBJ2-3; D is unresolved. From germline, CDR1 is GTSNPN and CDR2 SVGIG (reference sequence). This CDR3 has 13 amino acids. V was clipped by 4 bases and J by 2 bases, with 10 bases between them. CDR3 coding DNA: TGTGCCTGGACCCTATCGAACACAGATACGCAGTATTTT. It encodes CAWTLSNTDTQYF.